One sample yielded the 28 T cell receptor beta chains listed below, sequenced in a study of T cell changes during pregnancy in multiple sclerosis. The table came from immunoSEQ multiplex PCR; TCRdb's copy has only in-frame clones and leaves some out. The repertoire holds nearly 80,000 clones, around 90% seen once, with approximately 0.2% in the top ten. The starting material was CD4+ T cells from peripheral blood mononuclear cells, obtained before pregnancy. Source of these receptors: a female donor with multiple sclerosis, enrolled in a pregnancy study.

This chain uses TRBV28 with TRBJ1-1; D not certain. Deletions cut 6 bases from V and 1 base from J, with 15 bases between. This CDR3 is 15 amino acids long. The V gene's germline CDR1 is MDHEN and CDR2 SYDVKM. In nucleotides, the CDR3 is TGTGCCAGCAGACTCTTGGGCCCAGGGAACACTGAAGCTTTCTTT. It encodes CASRLLGPGNTEAFF.

This chain links TRBV7-8 with TRBJ2-5, with 11 bases matching TRBD1. Trimming took 2 bases from V and 3 from J; bases not matched to a gene: 5. The CDR3 has 16 amino acids. Germline CDR1 reads SGHVS; CDR2 reads FQNEAQ. In DNA, the CDR3 is TGTGCCAGCAGCTTATTCTCGGGACAGGGGGAAGAGACCCAGTACTTC. Translating it yields CASSLFSGQGEETQYF.

The chain combines TRBV7-9 with TRBJ2-3, with D possibly being TRBD2 (6 bases). V shed 3 bases and J shed 6 bases, with 22 bases lying between them. The CDR3 runs 17 residues. Germline CDR1 reads SEHNR; CDR2 reads FQNEAQ (reference sequence). The CDR3 DNA reads TGTGCCAGCAGCTTTAAGTCGCCAGCCTCAGGAGGGGATACGCAGTATTTT. This sequence encodes CASSFKSPASGGDTQYF.

Notes on this clone: At one end the junction does not follow the germline gene, possibly because of a read error. The rearrangement uses TRBV28 and TRBJ2-7; 12 bases align to TRBD2. The CDR3 extends over 15 amino acids. Germline values: CDR1 MDHEN, CDR2 SYDVKM. In DNA form, the CDR3 reads TGTGCCAGCAGTTGGACTAGCGGGGAACCCTATGGTATGGACTTC. Amino acids: CASSWTSGEPYGMDF.

The J gene is TRBJ2-4, the V gene TRBV6-6; TRBD1 matches at 7 bases. Germline V CDR1 and CDR2: MNHNY, SVGAGI (reference sequence). The CDR3 runs 15 residues. The trim removed 6 bases at V and 2 bases at J, leaving 7 bases unmatched. In DNA, the CDR3 is TGTGCCAGCAGGTTCGACAGGGCAACCAAAAACATTCAGTACTTC. Residues: CASRFDRATKNIQYF.

There are a few counts of this clone. The chain carries TRBV6-1 and TRBJ1-1; 7 positions match TRBD1. J was trimmed by 7 bases and V by 7 bases; bases with no gene match: 6. Germline CDR1 MNHNS, CDR2 SASEGT. This CDR3 is built from 12 residues. CDR3 loop: CASTAGTVEAFF. The CDR3 bases are TGTGCCAGCACCGCCGGGACAGTTGAAGCTTTCTTT.

There are a few counts of this clone. The chain carries TRBV2 and TRBJ2-7; D is unresolved. CDR1 SNHLY and CDR2 FYNNEI come from the germline V gene. The CDR3 extends over 11 amino acids. Trimming cost V 8 bases and J 5 bases, with 10 bases left between them. CDR3 sequence (DNA): TGTGCCAGCTCCACCCGGGACGAGCAGTACTTC. It encodes CASSTRDEQYF.

This rearrangement joins TRBV2 to TRBJ1-6, with 8 positions matching TRBD1. CDR1 SNHLY and CDR2 FYNNEI come from the germline V gene. Unmatched junction bases numbered 14, after V lost 6 bases and J lost 7 bases. The length of the CDR3 is 17 residues. CDR3 loop: CASRGGTGQGGNSPLHF. CDR3 in DNA: TGTGCCAGCAGAGGAGGGACAGGACAGGGCGGGAATTCACCCCTCCACTTT.

This chain joins TRBV2 and TRBJ1-5; 7 bases line up with TRBD1. V lost 3 bases, J lost 7 bases, and 9 bases stayed unmatched. CDR1 and CDR2 from the germline V gene are SNHLY and FYNNEI. The CDR3 contains 15 residues. In DNA form, the CDR3 reads TGTGCCAGCAGTGAGAGCAGGGGGAGTGGGCAGCCCCAGCATTTT. Amino acid sequence: CASSESRGSGQPQHF. The full variable domain, its missing parts supplied by reference TRBV2 and TRBJ1-5, is EPEVTQTPSHQVTQMGQEVILRCVPISNHLYFYWYRQILGQKVEFLVSFYNNEISEKSEIFDDQFSVERPDGSNFTLKIRSTKLEDSAMYFCASSESRGSGQPQHFGDGTRLSIL.

This chain joins TRBV29-1 and TRBJ2-3, with 12 bases aligning to TRBD1. Germline V lookup: CDR1 SQVTM, CDR2 ANQGSEA. The CDR3 loop spans 13 amino acids. V shed 6 bases, J shed 6 bases, and the junction held 4 bases outside the gene matches. The CDR3 coding sequence is TGCAGCGTCGGGACAGGGGGCGCGGATACGCAGTATTTT. Residues: CSVGTGGADTQYF.

This clone was detected only once. The chain employs TRBV27 and TRBJ1-1, with TRBD1 matching over 7 bases. The CDR3 covers 14 residues. Germline V lookup: CDR1 MNHEY, CDR2 SMNVEV (reference sequence). The V segment lost 4 bases and the J segment 5 bases; nucleotides outside the gene matches: 7. This chain's CDR3 is CASSSTGWGTEAFF. The CDR3 DNA reads TGTGCCAGCAGTTCGACAGGGTGGGGGACTGAAGCTTTCTTT.

CDR3 amino acids: CASSTRVAEQYF. In DNA, the CDR3 is TGTGCCAGCAGCACCAGGGTAGCCGAGCAGTACTTC. This chain links TRBV7-9 with TRBJ2-7; tentative D call: TRBD1 (5 bases). V lost 5 bases to trimming and J lost 6 bases, with 11 bases between them. The CDR3 sequence is 12 residues long. Germline V gene data show CDR1 as SEHNR and CDR2 as FQNEAQ (reference sequence).

The rearrangement uses TRBV6-5 and TRBJ1-2; D possibly corresponds to TRBD1 (5 bases). Germline V lookup: CDR1 MNHEY, CDR2 SVGAGI. V was cut by 6 bases and J by 5 bases, with 19 bases left in between. The CDR3 contains 15 residues. CDR3 coding DNA: TGTGCCAGCAGCCTCTCCCCGGGGGGAGTTTATGGCTACACCTTC. This sequence encodes CASSLSPGGVYGYTF.

The chain carries TRBV2 and TRBJ2-3, with 7 bases aligning to TRBD2. CDR1 and CDR2 (germline): SNHLY, FYNNEI. Unmatched junction bases numbered 7, after V lost 5 bases and J lost 8 bases. The CDR3 is made up of 13 amino acids. CDR3 coding DNA: TGTGCCAGCAGTACCAGGACTAGTGGTACGCAGTATTTT. This codes for CASSTRTSGTQYF. Drawing the rest from reference TRBV2 and TRBJ2-3, the complete variable domain is EPEVTQTPSHQVTQMGQEVILRCVPISNHLYFYWYRQILGQKVEFLVSFYNNEISEKSEIFDDQFSVERPDGSNFTLKIRSTKLEDSAMYFCASSTRTSGTQYFGPGTRLTVL.

The chain has TRBV27 and TRBJ2-1, with a possible D match to TRBD1 (6 bases). CDR1 and CDR2 from the germline V gene are MNHEY and SMNVEV (reference sequence). The CDR3 sequence is 14 residues long. The V end was cut by 3 bases, the J end by 7 bases, with 13 bases between. CDR3 coding DNA: TGTGCCAGCAGTTTCACAGGGATGTTGAATGAGCAGTTCTTC. Its translation is CASSFTGMLNEQFF.

The rearrangement links TRBV5-6 to TRBJ1-5; 7 bases are a match to TRBD1. V lost 3 bases and J lost 4; bases outside the gene matches: 7. Germline assignment: CDR1 SGHDT and CDR2 YYEEEE. The CDR3 runs to 15 residues. CDR3 nucleotides: TGTGCCAGCAGCTGGTCCGGGACAGTTAATCAGCCCCAGCATTTT. It specifies CASSWSGTVNQPQHF.

V is TRBV7-9 and J is TRBJ1-2, with D possibly matching TRBD1 (5 bases). The CDR3 is 15 amino acids. Trimming took off 4 bases at V and 0 bases at J, with 12 bases between the two ends. The germline V gene encodes CDR1 SEHNR and CDR2 FQNEAQ (reference sequence). CDR3 region: CASSSTGFANYGYTF. CDR3 sequence (DNA): TGTGCCAGCAGCTCAACAGGATTCGCTAACTATGGCTACACCTTC.

A single count supports this clone. CDR3: CASSVEGLRIGELFF. In DNA form, the CDR3 reads TGTGCCAGCAGCGTAGAAGGACTCCGGATCGGGGAGCTGTTTTTT. The rearrangement links TRBV9 to TRBJ2-2; D possibly corresponds to TRBD2 (5 bases). The CDR3 spans 15 residues. Per germline, CDR1 SGDLS and CDR2 YYNGEE. V dropped 0 bases and J dropped 7 bases, with 13 bases sitting between them.

The rearrangement links TRBV6-1 to TRBJ2-1; a weak D match, TRBD1 (5 bases). V lost 2 bases to trimming and J lost 0 bases, with 11 bases between them. The CDR3 consists of 16 residues. The germline CDR1 and CDR2 sequences are MNHNS and SASEGT. The CDR3 region has the DNA TGTGCCAGCAGTGAAAGGAGACAGAGCTCCTACAATGAGCAGTTCTTC. Protein: CASSERRQSSYNEQFF.

This chain connects TRBV5-1 to TRBJ1-1; TRBD1 aligns across 8 bases. This CDR3 has 15 amino acids. CDR1 and CDR2 from the germline V gene are SGHRS and YFSETQ. With V trimmed by 4 bases and J by 0 bases, 5 bases remained unmatched. The CDR3 region is CASSTRQGMNTEAFF. For the CDR3, the DNA is TGCGCCAGCAGCACCCGACAGGGGATGAACACTGAAGCTTTCTTT.

This chain connects TRBV5-8 to TRBJ2-7, with TRBD1 matching over 8 bases. Germline V gene lookup returns CDR1 SGHTS and CDR2 YDEGEE. Trimming took 3 bases from V and 2 from J; bases not matched to a gene: 4. The CDR3 consists of 14 residues. CDR3 in amino acids: CASSWTGIPYEQYF. CDR3 in DNA: TGTGCCAGCAGCTGGACAGGGATTCCCTACGAGCAGTACTTC.

The rearrangement links TRBV7-2 to TRBJ2-7, with 8 bases matching TRBD1. V lost 1 base and J lost 4; bases outside the gene matches: 3. CDR3 size: 14 residues. Germline V lookup: CDR1 SGHTA, CDR2 FQGNSA. CDR3 amino acids: CASSLGDRRYEQYF. In DNA form, the CDR3 reads TGTGCCAGCAGCTTAGGGGACAGGAGATACGAGCAGTACTTC.

The chain links TRBV15 to TRBJ1-5; 9 positions match TRBD1. The V and J ends lost 3 bases and 2 bases, in that order; junction bases with no gene match: 2. Looked up from germline, CDR1 is LNHNV and CDR2 is YYDKDF (reference sequence). This CDR3 spans 15 amino acids. CDR3 region: CATSRRDRGNQPQHF. Written as DNA, the CDR3 is TGTGCCACCAGCAGGAGGGACAGGGGCAATCAGCCCCAGCATTTT.

The chain employs TRBV7-8 and TRBJ1-2; possible D gene TRBD1, 6 bases. This CDR3 region has 14 residues. Trimming cost V 2 bases and J 5 bases, with 12 bases left between them. Germline V gives CDR1 SGHVS, CDR2 FQNEAQ. The CDR3 reads CASSLRGISYGYTF. The CDR3 nucleotides read TGTGCCAGCAGCTTAAGGGGGATCAGTTATGGCTACACCTTC.

The chain joins TRBV10-2 to TRBJ1-5; 9 bases are a match to TRBD1. Trimming cost V 6 bases and J 0 bases; bases outside gene matches: 18. The CDR3 sequence is 20 residues long. Germline assignment: CDR1 WSHSY and CDR2 SAAADI. In DNA form, the CDR3 reads TGCGCCAGCAGGGACTTCTCTGGGACAGGGAGGCGTTATAGCAATCAGCCCCAGCATTTT. Amino acid sequence: CASRDFSGTGRRYSNQPQHF.

The rearrangement links TRBV16 to TRBJ1-3; 7 bases are a match to TRBD1. Per the germline V gene, CDR1 is KGHSY and CDR2 is FQNENV. This CDR3 spans 15 amino acids. V trimming: 3 bases; J trimming: 4 bases; junction bases outside the gene matches: 6. The CDR3 DNA is TGTGCCAGCAGCCACCCGACAGGGCACGGAAACACCATATATTTT. Protein sequence: CASSHPTGHGNTIYF.

This chain joins TRBV10-3 and TRBJ1-2, with D perhaps TRBD1 (5 bases). The V end lost 3 bases, the J end lost 4 bases, and 12 bases lay between the germline ends. The germline CDR1 and CDR2 sequences are ENHRY and SYGVKD. The length of the CDR3 is 14 residues. The CDR3 region has the DNA TGTGCCATCAGTGAAACGGGGGGACTCTATGGCTACACCTTC. This gives the protein CAISETGGLYGYTF.

The V call is TRBV28, the J call TRBJ1-5; the match to TRBD1 covers 8 bases. The CDR3 runs 16 residues. V dropped 8 bases and J dropped 4; count of bases not matched to a gene: 13. Looked up from germline, CDR1 is MDHEN and CDR2 is SYDVKM. The CDR3 protein is CASLPSGQAVNQPQHF. The CDR3 DNA sequence: TGTGCCAGCCTTCCCTCGGGACAGGCGGTAAATCAGCCCCAGCATTTT.